Presented here are 30 T cell receptor beta chains from one specimen sequenced in a study of CD8+ T cells in alopecia areata. RNA was isolated and reverse transcribed to cDNA, the sequencing template. Method: immunoSEQ multiplex PCR; TCRdb's copy keeps in-frame clones and lacks some. The table lists about 150,000 clones, around 50% of them singletons. This sample comprised CD4+ T cells sorted from blood, obtained at week 0. These receptors were taken from a human donor with alopecia areata.

The V gene is TRBV2, the J gene TRBJ2-4; weak D call: TRBD1 (5 bases). V was pared by 6 bases and J by 6 bases, with 18 bases between. The CDR3 has 15 amino acids. The germline V gene has CDR1 SNHLY and CDR2 FYNNEI. The CDR3 DNA is TGTGCCAGCAGGGGGCCTCTTGGGCAGGGAAACATTCAGTACTTC. This encodes CASRGPLGQGNIQYF.

V gene TRBV4-3 combines with J gene TRBJ1-2; 9 bases map to TRBD1. The CDR3 is 19 amino acids. Germline V gene lookup returns CDR1 LGHNA and CDR2 YSLEER. The junction had 16 bases not matched to a gene; V was cut back by 0 bases and J by 5 bases. CDR3 nucleotides: TGCGCCAGCAGCCAAGACATGGGGACAGGGAGTTCGGGGTTTTATGGCTACACCTTC. Translating gives CASSQDMGTGSSGFYGYTF.

This clone appeared a few times. The V call is TRBV14, the J call TRBJ2-7, with D unresolved. CDR3 length: 14 residues. V shed 3 bases and J shed 3 bases, with 12 bases lying between them. Germline V CDR1 and CDR2: SGHDN, FVKESK. Written as DNA, the CDR3 is TGTGCCAGCAGCCAGGGTCCTACCTACTACGAGCAGTACTTC. It specifies CASSQGPTYYEQYF.

The chain has TRBV9 and TRBJ1-1; D might be TRBD1 (6 bases). This CDR3 contains 17 residues. The V gene lost 0 bases and the J gene lost 0 bases, with 15 bases spanning the gap. Germline V lookup: CDR1 SGDLS, CDR2 YYNGEE. Here the CDR3 DNA reads TGTGCCAGCAGCGTAGGAGCAGGGGCGTTCATGAACACTGAAGCTTTCTTT. This translates into CASSVGAGAFMNTEAFF.

This clone has more than one count but fewer than ten. The gene calls are TRBV7-2 and TRBJ2-3; 9 nucleotides match TRBD2. The V gene's germline CDR1 is SGHTA and CDR2 FQGNSA. This CDR3 is 14 amino acids long. Trimming removed 10 bases from V and 4 bases from J; junction bases left unmatched: 9. The CDR3 DNA reads as TGTGCCACCACGCGGGGGGGCCCCGCAGATACGCAGTATTTT. Protein sequence: CATTRGGPADTQYF.

This chain links TRBV7-2 with TRBJ2-6; D is tentatively TRBD1 or TRBD2 (6 bases each). Deletions cut 1 base from V and 3 bases from J, with 13 bases between. CDR3 length: 17 amino acids. Germline CDR1 is SGHTA and CDR2 is FQGNSA. DNA for the CDR3: TGTGCCAGCAGCTTAGGAGGGGGACTTGGTGGGGCCAACGTCCTGACTTTC. Residues: CASSLGGGLGGANVLTF.

The rearrangement uses TRBV4-1 and TRBJ2-1; 7 bases fit TRBD2. The germline V gene has CDR1 MGHRA and CDR2 YSYEKL. The CDR3 runs to 16 residues. The V gene end was trimmed by 2 bases and the J gene end by 5 bases; junction bases not matched to a gene: 9. The CDR3 DNA sequence: TGCGCCAGCAGCCAATCTCGGGCTAGCGGCAACAATGAGCAGTTCTTC. This encodes CASSQSRASGNNEQFF.

The V gene is TRBV2, the J gene TRBJ1-2; 7 bases are a match to TRBD1. The CDR3 length is 13 residues. Germline assignment: CDR1 SNHLY and CDR2 FYNNEI. The V gene end was trimmed by 8 bases and the J gene end by 5 bases; junction bases not matched to a gene: 8. CDR3 in DNA: TGTGCCAGCTACTCGGACAGGTCTTATGGCTACACCTTC. Protein: CASYSDRSYGYTF.

The chain joins TRBV15 to TRBJ1-5; possibly TRBD1 for D (6 bases). Germline loops: CDR1 LNHNV, CDR2 YYDKDF (reference sequence). This CDR3 comprises 18 residues. The V and J ends lost 1 base and 0 bases respectively, with 16 bases between them. CDR3 region: CATSRGNLGGGSNQPQHF. The DNA for the CDR3 is TGTGCCACCAGCAGAGGGAACTTAGGGGGGGGTAGCAATCAGCCCCAGCATTTT.

This chain connects TRBV30 to TRBJ1-2; 8 bases are a match to TRBD1. J was trimmed by 10 bases and V by 1 base; bases with no gene match: 8. The CDR3 contains 13 residues. Per germline, CDR1 GTSNPN and CDR2 SVGIG (reference sequence). The CDR3 nucleotides read TGTGCCTGGAGTGCCATCTCACAGGGGGACTACACCTTC. As protein: CAWSAISQGDYTF.

J is TRBJ2-1 and V is TRBV19; TRBD2 aligns across 12 bases. V shed 3 bases and J 0 bases; nucleotides not matched to a gene: 9. CDR3 length: 19 amino acids. Germline V lookup: CDR1 LNHDA, CDR2 SQIVND (reference sequence). CDR3 protein: CASSMGLAGGVSSYNEQFF. The CDR3 DNA is TGTGCCAGTAGTATGGGACTAGCGGGTGGAGTGAGCTCCTACAATGAGCAGTTCTTC.

This clone appeared a few times. The chain joins TRBV4-2 to TRBJ2-2, with unresolved D. The V gene's germline CDR1 is LGHNA and CDR2 YNFKEQ. This CDR3 is 16 amino acids long. Trimming cost V 1 base and J 3 bases, with 12 bases left between them. As DNA, the CDR3 is TGTGCCAGCAGCCAAGGGCCCACCTTGGACACCGGGGAGCTGTTTTTT. It codes for CASSQGPTLDTGELFF.

The rearrangement links TRBV5-1 to TRBJ2-3, with TRBD2 as a possible D gene (5 bases). Trimming took 1 base from V and 5 from J, leaving 14 bases between them. From germline, CDR1 is SGHRS and CDR2 YFSETQ. The CDR3 runs 15 residues. The CDR3 nucleotides are TGCGCCAGCAGCTTGACGGGGATGAGAGTAGATACGCAGTATTTT. This translates into CASSLTGMRVDTQYF.

This clone was detected a few times. The chain has TRBV29-1 and TRBJ2-2, with a possible D match to TRBD1 (5 bases). Germline V gene sequence: CDR1 SQVTM, CDR2 ANQGSEA. Trimming pared 5 bases from V and 4 bases from J, leaving 8 bases between. The CDR3 extends over 12 amino acids. CDR3 loop: CSVLRGTGELFF. As DNA, the CDR3 is TGCAGCGTTCTTAGGGGCACCGGGGAGCTGTTTTTT.

This clone showed up just a few times. The rearrangement joins TRBV4-3 to TRBJ2-1; 7 bases are a match to TRBD2. The junction had 9 bases not matched to a gene; V was cut back by 3 bases and J by 10 bases. This CDR3 has 14 residues. Per the germline V gene, CDR1 is LGHNA and CDR2 is YSLEER. CDR3 region: CASSQRARTREQFF. CDR3 DNA sequence: TGCGCCAGCAGCCAGAGAGCGCGGACTAGGGAGCAGTTCTTC.

The J gene is TRBJ1-1, the V gene TRBV7-9; D gene uncertain. In germline, CDR1 is SEHNR, CDR2 FQNEAQ (reference sequence). V gave up 6 bases and J gave up 4 bases, with 12 bases separating them. This CDR3 has 13 residues. In nucleotides, the CDR3 is TGTGCCAGCAGATATCTCATGGGCACTGAAGCTTTCTTT. Amino acid sequence: CASRYLMGTEAFF.

The V call is TRBV15, the J call TRBJ2-7; D may match TRBD1 or TRBD2 (5 bases each). V lost 8 bases to trimming and J lost 8 bases, with 22 bases between them. Per the germline V gene, CDR1 is LNHNV and CDR2 is YYDKDF (reference sequence). This CDR3 spans 14 amino acids. CDR3 residues: CATALGTGPRQQYF. The DNA of the CDR3 is TGTGCCACCGCCCTAGGTACGGGGCCTAGACAGCAGTACTTC.

This chain links TRBV5-4 with TRBJ2-3, with a possible D match to TRBD2 (6 bases). CDR3 length equals 13 residues. From germline, CDR1 is SGHNT and CDR2 YYREEE (reference sequence). The germline V and J ends were trimmed by 3 bases and 1 base, with 6 bases remaining between them. The DNA of the CDR3 is TGTGCCAGCAGCTGGAGGGGCACAGATACGCAGTATTTT. This translates into CASSWRGTDTQYF.

This clone occurred a few times. CDR3 region: CSIRTGNYGYTF. The CDR3, as DNA: TGCAGCATCCGGACAGGCAACTATGGCTACACCTTC. The rearrangement links TRBV29-1 to TRBJ1-2; 7 bases align to TRBD1. The CDR3 extends over 12 amino acids. Germline CDR1 and CDR2: SQVTM and ANQGSEA. Trimming at V came to 8 bases and at J to 2 bases, leaving 5 bases not matched to a gene.

This clone appeared a few times. The chain joins TRBV7-6 to TRBJ1-2; D ambiguous. Germline CDR1 is SGHVS and CDR2 is FNYEAQ. The V gene lost 5 bases and the J gene lost 6 bases, with 10 bases spanning the gap. The CDR3 spans 12 residues. CDR3 coding DNA: TGTGCCAGCAGCCCAGGAGCAGATGGCTACACCTTC. This gives the protein CASSPGADGYTF.

V gene TRBV28 combines with J gene TRBJ2-5; a weak D match, TRBD2 (6 bases). The CDR3 has 14 amino acids. V was clipped by 5 bases and J by 4 bases, with 14 bases between them. Germline V gives CDR1 MDHEN, CDR2 SYDVKM. The CDR3 DNA sequence: TGTGCCAGCAGTCTAGCCGGGGGAACAGAGACCCAGTACTTC. It yields the protein CASSLAGGTETQYF.

The rearrangement joins TRBV6-6 to TRBJ1-6; D gene ambiguous. CDR1 MNHNY and CDR2 SVGAGI come from the germline V gene (reference sequence). The CDR3 consists of 13 residues. V dropped 0 bases and J dropped 10 bases, with 7 bases sitting between them. The CDR3 sequence is CASSYSHGSPLHF. The CDR3 nucleotides read TGTGCCAGCAGTTACTCCCATGGGTCACCCCTCCACTTT.

This clone has a handful of counts. In DNA form, the CDR3 reads TGTGCCACCAGCATCCAACTAGGCCAGAATGAAAAACTGTTTTTT. It specifies CATSIQLGQNEKLFF. V usage is TRBV15 and J usage is TRBJ1-4; no reliable D call. The CDR3 loop spans 15 amino acids. Trimming removed 4 bases at V and 5 bases at J, with 14 bases between. Germline CDR1 and CDR2: LNHNV and YYDKDF (reference sequence).

The chain combines TRBV29-1 with TRBJ2-2; the match to TRBD1 covers 7 bases. The CDR3 is 13 residues long. The V segment lost 7 bases and the J segment 4 bases; nucleotides outside the gene matches: 6. Germline lookup yields CDR1 SQVTM and CDR2 ANQGSEA. Here the CDR3 DNA reads TGCAGCGGGACGGGACAGAGCACCGGGGAGCTGTTTTTT. Amino acid sequence: CSGTGQSTGELFF.

J is TRBJ2-5 and V is TRBV29-1; 7 nucleotides match TRBD1. This CDR3 has 13 residues. In germline, CDR1 is SQVTM, CDR2 ANQGSEA. V lost 7 bases, J lost 1 base, and 6 bases stayed unmatched. This CDR3 reads CSAKGQSQETQYF. The CDR3 nucleotides read TGCAGCGCTAAGGGACAGTCCCAAGAGACCCAGTACTTC.

The V and J genes are TRBV4-1 and TRBJ2-7; D is perhaps TRBD2 (5 bases). The CDR3 has 16 amino acids. V lost 0 bases and J lost 1, with 13 bases in between. CDR1 MGHRA and CDR2 YSYEKL come from the germline V gene. The CDR3 sequence is CASSQDGVGASYEQYF. CDR3 DNA sequence: TGCGCCAGCAGCCAAGACGGGGTCGGCGCTTCCTACGAGCAGTACTTC.

The gene calls are TRBV5-1 and TRBJ2-4; D call uncertain. Looked up from germline, CDR1 is SGHRS and CDR2 is YFSETQ. V lost 4 bases and J lost 6, with 11 bases in between. CDR3 length: 13 amino acids. In DNA, the CDR3 is TGCGCCAGCAGCCCGGACGGCAGAAACATTCAGTACTTC. Translated, it gives CASSPDGRNIQYF.

This clone has only a few counts. This chain links TRBV7-2 with TRBJ1-1; TRBD1 aligns across 8 bases. Germline V gene data show CDR1 as SGHTA and CDR2 as FQGNSA. V dropped 4 bases and J dropped 1; count of bases not matched to a gene: 2. CDR3 length equals 14 residues. The CDR3: CASSWTGPNTEAFF. As DNA, the CDR3 is TGTGCCAGCAGCTGGACAGGGCCGAACACTGAAGCTTTCTTT.

J is TRBJ1-6 and V is TRBV6-5; D remains ambiguous. This CDR3 is built from 14 residues. V lost 7 bases and J 9 bases, leaving 16 bases between the germline ends. The germline V gene has CDR1 MNHEY and CDR2 SVGAGI. CDR3 DNA sequence: TGTGCCAGCACGGAGGAGAGAGTGGGTTCACCCCTCCACTTT. Protein product: CASTEERVGSPLHF.

The CDR3 loop is CASRRSRGGEWPQYF. CDR3 in DNA: TGTGCCAGCAGAAGGTCCCGGGGGGGCGAATGGCCGCAGTATTTT. The rearrangement joins TRBV6-5 to TRBJ2-3; 8 nucleotides line up with TRBD2. The CDR3 length is 15 residues. Germline values: CDR1 MNHEY, CDR2 SVGAGI. V dropped 6 bases and J dropped 10; count of bases not matched to a gene: 15.